This T cell receptor (beta chain) was identified during a study of CD8+ T cells in alopecia areata. Reverse transcription of extracted RNA yielded cDNA, which provided the sequencing template. Some clones are missing from TCRdb's copy, which holds only in-frame ones; the method was immunoSEQ multiplex PCR. Found here are roughly 200,000 clones, roughly 60% of them singletons; the top ten hold under 2%. Remarks on this clone: Other DNA sequences in the sample encode the same CDR3.

The CDR3 is made up of 12 amino acids. V lost 6 bases to trimming and J lost 4 bases; unmatched junction nucleotides: 3. Germline loops: CDR1 SQVTM, CDR2 ANQGSEA. The chain joins TRBV29-1 to TRBJ2-1, with TRBD1 matching 7 bases. The origin of this receptor is a human donor with alopecia areata. This specimen consisted of CD4+ T cells sorted from blood, obtained at week 0. The CDR3 protein is CSVGTDYNEQFF. The CDR3 DNA is TGCAGCGTAGGGACAGATTACAATGAGCAGTTCTTC.